The 7 T cell receptor beta chains in this list originate from one sample, sequenced in a study of metastatic and nonmetastatic thyroid tumors. Prior to thyroid surgery, none of the patients had received any treatment. Via MiXCR, TCRdb re-called the PCR reads. The data hold approximately 41,000 clones, with 28% observed a single time. Sample: blood. The receptors originated from a male donor with papillary thyroid cancer or a benign thyroid nodule (not recorded which). Some clones in this sample may be carry-over from other donors' samples.

The table lists this clone with many counts. A much more abundant neighbour one base away suggests this may be a read error. J is TRBJ2-1 and V is TRBV6-1; TRBD2 agrees at 10 bases. CDR3 length: 15 amino acids. With 6 bases clipped from V and 9 bases from J, the junction kept 11 bases outside the gene matches. CDR1 and CDR2 (germline): MNHNS, SASEGT. CDR3 amino acids: CASRRASGRGGEQFF. The CDR3 DNA reads TGTGCCAGCAGACGCGCTAGCGGGAGAGGCGGTGAGCAGTTCTTC.

In this sample, this clone turned up many times. This chain joins TRBV3-1 and TRBJ1-6, with D unresolved. Germline assignment: CDR1 LGHDT and CDR2 YNNKEL (reference sequence). The V gene lost 5 bases and the J gene lost 5 bases, with 7 bases spanning the gap. This CDR3 contains 13 residues. The CDR3 reads CASSTTNNSPLHF. The CDR3 DNA reads as TGTGCCAGCAGCACGACAAATAATTCACCCCTCCACTTT. Supplemented by reference TRBV3-1 and TRBJ1-6, the full variable domain reads DTAVSQTPKYLVTQMGNDKSIKCEQNLGHDTMYWYKQDSKKFLKIMFSYNNKELIINETVPNRFSPKSPDKAHLNLHINSLELGDSAVYFCASSTTNNSPLHFGNGTRLTVT.

V is TRBV15 and J is TRBJ2-5; 14 bases match TRBD2. Trimming removed 6 bases from V and 4 bases from J; junction bases left unmatched: 7. The CDR3 sequence is 16 residues long. The V gene's germline CDR1 is LNHNV and CDR2 YYDKDF (reference sequence). In nucleotides, the CDR3 is TGTGCCACCAGAGGGACTAGCGGGAGTGGAGGAGAGACCCAGTACTTC. This gives the protein CATRGTSGSGGETQYF. Looking up the rest from reference TRBV15 and TRBJ2-5 gives the full variable domain: DAMVIQNPRYQVTQFGKPVTLSCSQTLNHNVMYWYQQKSSQAPKLLFHYYDKDFNNEADTPDNFQSRRPNTSFCFLDIRSPGLGDTAMYLCATRGTSGSGGETQYFGPGTRLLVL.

DNA for the CDR3: TGCAGTGCAAATGGACAGGGGCGCTCCTACGAGCAGTACTTC. This sequence encodes CSANGQGRSYEQYF. The rearrangement joins TRBV20-1 to TRBJ2-7, with 9 bases aligning to TRBD1. V lost 6 bases to trimming and J lost 0 bases; unmatched junction nucleotides: 6. The CDR3 has 14 residues. Germline V CDR1 and CDR2: DFQATT, SNEGSKA (reference sequence).

Within the sample, this clone is medium-sized (0.01 to 0.1%). V gene TRBV5-1 combines with J gene TRBJ1-1, with D tentatively TRBD1 (5 bases). The CDR3 has 13 amino acids. V lost 7 bases to trimming and J lost 1 base, with 11 bases between them. The germline CDR1 and CDR2 sequences are SGHRS and YFSETQ. CDR3 sequence: CASAAGENTEAFF. Here the CDR3 DNA reads TGCGCCAGCGCCGCGGGGGAGAACACTGAAGCTTTCTTT.

This clone came up many times. The chain couples TRBV6-1 to TRBJ2-7; TRBD1 aligns across 7 bases. Germline V gene lookup returns CDR1 MNHNS and CDR2 SASEGT. Trimming took 10 bases from V and 1 from J; bases not matched to a gene: 10. This CDR3 is 14 amino acids long. CDR3 loop: CATESPGQSYEQYF. The CDR3 DNA is TGTGCCACCGAATCCCCGGGACAGTCCTACGAGCAGTACTTC.

This clone has only a few counts. The rearrangement joins TRBV19 to TRBJ2-7; 8 nucleotides agree with TRBD2. This CDR3 is 14 amino acids long. The germline gives CDR1 LNHDA, CDR2 SQIVND (reference sequence). Germline trimming cut 3 bases from V and 5 bases from J; bases unmatched to any gene: 6. CDR3 DNA sequence: TGTGCCAGTAGTATTTCGGGACTAGTCCACGAGCAGTACTTC. Protein sequence: CASSISGLVHEQYF.